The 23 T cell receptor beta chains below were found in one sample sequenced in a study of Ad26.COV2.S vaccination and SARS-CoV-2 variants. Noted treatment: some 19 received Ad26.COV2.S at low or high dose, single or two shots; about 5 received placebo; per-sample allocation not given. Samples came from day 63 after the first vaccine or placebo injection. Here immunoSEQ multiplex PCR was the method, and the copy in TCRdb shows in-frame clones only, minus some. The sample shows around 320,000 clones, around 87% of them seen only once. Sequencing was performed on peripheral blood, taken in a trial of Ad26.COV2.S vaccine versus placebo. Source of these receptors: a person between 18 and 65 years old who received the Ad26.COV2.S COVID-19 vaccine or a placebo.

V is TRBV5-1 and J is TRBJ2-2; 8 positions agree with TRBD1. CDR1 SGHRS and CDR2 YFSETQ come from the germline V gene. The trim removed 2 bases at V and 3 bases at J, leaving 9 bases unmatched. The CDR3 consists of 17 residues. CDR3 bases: TGCGCCAGCAGCTTAGACGAAGACAGGGGTGACACCGGGGAGCTGTTTTTT. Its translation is CASSLDEDRGDTGELFF.

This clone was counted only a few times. The CDR3 nucleotides read TGTGCCAGTAGTAACCGGGACAGGGGGCGCAAGAATTCACCCCTCCACTTT. Translation gives CASSNRDRGRKNSPLHF. This rearrangement joins TRBV19 to TRBJ1-6, with TRBD1 matching 12 bases. The CDR3 runs 17 residues. Germline V gene data show CDR1 as LNHDA and CDR2 as SQIVND (reference sequence). J was trimmed by 7 bases and V by 4 bases; bases with no gene match: 8.

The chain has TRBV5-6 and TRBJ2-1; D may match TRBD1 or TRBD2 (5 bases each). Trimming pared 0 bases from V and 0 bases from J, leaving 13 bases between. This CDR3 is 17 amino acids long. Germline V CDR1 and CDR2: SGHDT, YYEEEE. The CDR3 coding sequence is TGTGCCAGCAGCTTGGGGATGGGGGAGAGCTCCTACAATGAGCAGTTCTTC. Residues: CASSLGMGESSYNEQFF.

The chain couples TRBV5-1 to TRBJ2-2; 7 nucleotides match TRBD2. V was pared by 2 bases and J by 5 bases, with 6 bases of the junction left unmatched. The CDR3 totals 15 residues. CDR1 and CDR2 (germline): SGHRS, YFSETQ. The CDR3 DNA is TGCGCCAGCAGCTTTGCGGGGGTTGATACCGGGGAGCTGTTTTTT. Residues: CASSFAGVDTGELFF.

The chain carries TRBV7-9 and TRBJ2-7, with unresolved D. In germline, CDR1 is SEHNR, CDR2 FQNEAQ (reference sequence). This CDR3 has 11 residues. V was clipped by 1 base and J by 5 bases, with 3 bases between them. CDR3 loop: CASSLGDEQYF. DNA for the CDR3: TGTGCCAGCAGCTTAGGGGACGAGCAGTACTTC.

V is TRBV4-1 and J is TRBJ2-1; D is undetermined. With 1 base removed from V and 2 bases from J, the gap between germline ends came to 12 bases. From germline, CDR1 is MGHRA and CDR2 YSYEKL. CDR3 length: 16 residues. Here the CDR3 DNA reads TGCGCCAGCAGCCAAGGGACCCGAAGTCCCTACAATGAGCAGTTCTTC. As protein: CASSQGTRSPYNEQFF.

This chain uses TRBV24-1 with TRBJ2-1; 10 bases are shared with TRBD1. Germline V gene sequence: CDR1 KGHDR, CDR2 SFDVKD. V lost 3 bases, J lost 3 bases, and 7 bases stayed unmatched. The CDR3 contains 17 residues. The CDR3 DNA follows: TGTGCCACCAGTGATCGACCGGGACAGGGGCGCTACAATGAGCAGTTCTTC. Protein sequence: CATSDRPGQGRYNEQFF.

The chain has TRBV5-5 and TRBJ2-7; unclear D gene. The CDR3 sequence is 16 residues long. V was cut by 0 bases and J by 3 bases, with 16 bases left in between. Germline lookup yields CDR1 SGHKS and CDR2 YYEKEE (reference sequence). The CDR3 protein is CASSLDPTYPIYEQYF. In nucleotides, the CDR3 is TGTGCCAGCAGCTTGGACCCCACATACCCCATCTACGAGCAGTACTTC.

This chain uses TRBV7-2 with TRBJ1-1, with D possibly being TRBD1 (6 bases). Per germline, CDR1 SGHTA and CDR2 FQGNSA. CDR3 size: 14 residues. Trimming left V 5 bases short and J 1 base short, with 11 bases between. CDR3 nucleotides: TGTGCCAGCAGCAAGGGACATCGGAACACTGAAGCTTTCTTT. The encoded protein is CASSKGHRNTEAFF.

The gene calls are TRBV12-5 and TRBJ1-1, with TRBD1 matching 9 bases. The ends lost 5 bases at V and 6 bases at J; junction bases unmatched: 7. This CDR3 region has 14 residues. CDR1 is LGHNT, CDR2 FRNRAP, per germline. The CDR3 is CASGIQGARAEAFF. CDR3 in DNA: TGTGCTAGTGGTATACAGGGGGCGCGGGCTGAAGCTTTCTTT.

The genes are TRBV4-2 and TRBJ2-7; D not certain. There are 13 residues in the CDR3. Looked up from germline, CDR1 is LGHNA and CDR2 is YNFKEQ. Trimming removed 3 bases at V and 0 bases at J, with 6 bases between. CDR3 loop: CASSHTNSYEQYF. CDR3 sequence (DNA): TGTGCCAGCAGCCACACCAACTCCTACGAGCAGTACTTC.

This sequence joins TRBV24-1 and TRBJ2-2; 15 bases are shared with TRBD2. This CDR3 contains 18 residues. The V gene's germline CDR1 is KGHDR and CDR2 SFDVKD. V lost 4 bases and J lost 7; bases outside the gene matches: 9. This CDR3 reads CATSDPGLAGGLFGELFF. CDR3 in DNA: TGTGCCACCAGTGACCCCGGACTAGCGGGGGGGCTATTCGGGGAGCTGTTTTTT.

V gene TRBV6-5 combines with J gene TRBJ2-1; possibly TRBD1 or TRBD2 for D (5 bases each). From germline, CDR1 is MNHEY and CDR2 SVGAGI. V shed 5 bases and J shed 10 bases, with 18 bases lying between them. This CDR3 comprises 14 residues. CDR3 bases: TGTGCCAGCAGTCCCTCCCCCTACGGGGCGGAGCAGTTCTTC. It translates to CASSPSPYGAEQFF.

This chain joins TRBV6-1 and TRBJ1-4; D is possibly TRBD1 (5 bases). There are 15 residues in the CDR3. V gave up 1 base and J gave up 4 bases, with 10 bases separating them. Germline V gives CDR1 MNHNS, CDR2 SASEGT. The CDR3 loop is CASSEGGVFNEKLFF. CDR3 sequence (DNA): TGTGCCAGCAGTGAAGGGGGGGTCTTTAATGAAAAACTGTTTTTT.

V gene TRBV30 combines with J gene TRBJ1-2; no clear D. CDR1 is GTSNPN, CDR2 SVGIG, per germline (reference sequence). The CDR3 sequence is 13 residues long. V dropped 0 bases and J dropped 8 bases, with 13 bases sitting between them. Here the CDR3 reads CAWSVLSDGGYTF. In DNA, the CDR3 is TGTGCCTGGAGTGTACTTTCGGACGGGGGCTACACCTTC. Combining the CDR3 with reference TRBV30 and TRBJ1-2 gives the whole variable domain SQTIHQWPATLVQPVGSPLSLECTVEGTSNPNLYWYRQAAGRGLQLLFYSVGIGQISSEVPQNLSASRPQDRQFILSSKKLLLSDSGFYLCAWSVLSDGGYTFGSGTRLTVV.

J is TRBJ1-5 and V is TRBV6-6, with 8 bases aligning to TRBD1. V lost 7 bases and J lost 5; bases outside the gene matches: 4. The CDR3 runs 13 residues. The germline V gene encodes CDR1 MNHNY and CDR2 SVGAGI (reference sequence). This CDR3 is CASTQGAYQPQHF. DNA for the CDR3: TGTGCCAGCACCCAGGGGGCTTATCAGCCCCAGCATTTT.

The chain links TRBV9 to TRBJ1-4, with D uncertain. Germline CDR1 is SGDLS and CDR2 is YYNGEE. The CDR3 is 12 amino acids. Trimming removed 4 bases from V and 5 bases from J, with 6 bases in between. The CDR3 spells CASSRENEKLFF. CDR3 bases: TGTGCCAGCAGCCGAGAAAATGAAAAACTGTTTTTT. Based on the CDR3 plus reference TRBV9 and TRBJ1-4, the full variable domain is DSGVTQTPKHLITATGQRVTLRCSPRSGDLSVYWYQQSLDQGLQFLIQYYNGEERAKGNILERFSAQQFPDLHSELNLSSLELGDSALYFCASSRENEKLFFGSGTQLSVL.

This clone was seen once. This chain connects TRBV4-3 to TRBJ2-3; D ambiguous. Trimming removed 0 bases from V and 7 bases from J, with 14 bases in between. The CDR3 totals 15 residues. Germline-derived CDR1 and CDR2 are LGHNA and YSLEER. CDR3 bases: TGCGCCAGCAGCCAAGATCCTGGGTTTGTGAATACGCAGTATTTT. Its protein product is CASSQDPGFVNTQYF.

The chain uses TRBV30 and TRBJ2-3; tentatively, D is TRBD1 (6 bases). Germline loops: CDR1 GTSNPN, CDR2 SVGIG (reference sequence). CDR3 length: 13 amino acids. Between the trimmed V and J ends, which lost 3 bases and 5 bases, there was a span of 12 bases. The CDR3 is CAWSTGLQDTQYF. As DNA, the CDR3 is TGTGCCTGGAGCACAGGGTTGCAAGATACGCAGTATTTT.

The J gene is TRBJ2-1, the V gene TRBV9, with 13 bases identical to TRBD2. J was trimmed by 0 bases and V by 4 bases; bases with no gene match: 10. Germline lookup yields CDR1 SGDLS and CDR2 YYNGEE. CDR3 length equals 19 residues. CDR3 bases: TGTGCCAGCAGCTCCCGGACTAGCGGGGGACATAGCTCCTACAATGAGCAGTTCTTC. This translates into CASSSRTSGGHSSYNEQFF.

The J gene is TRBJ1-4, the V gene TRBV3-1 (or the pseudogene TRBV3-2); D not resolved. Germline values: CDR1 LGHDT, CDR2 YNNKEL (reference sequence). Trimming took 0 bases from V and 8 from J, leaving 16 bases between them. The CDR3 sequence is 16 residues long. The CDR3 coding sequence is TGTGCCAGCAGCCAAGATATTCGGGGAGGGCGCGAAAAACTGTTTTTT. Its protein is CASSQDIRGGREKLFF.

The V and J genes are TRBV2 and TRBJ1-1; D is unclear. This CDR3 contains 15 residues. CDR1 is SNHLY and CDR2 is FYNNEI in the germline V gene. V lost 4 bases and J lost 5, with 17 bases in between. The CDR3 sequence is CASSVGQPGATEAFF. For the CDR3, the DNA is TGTGCCAGCAGTGTTGGGCAGCCCGGAGCTACTGAAGCTTTCTTT. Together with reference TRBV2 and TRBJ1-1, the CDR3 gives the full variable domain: EPEVTQTPSHQVTQMGQEVILRCVPISNHLYFYWYRQILGQKVEFLVSFYNNEISEKSEIFDDQFSVERPDGSNFTLKIRSTKLEDSAMYFCASSVGQPGATEAFFGQGTRLTVV.

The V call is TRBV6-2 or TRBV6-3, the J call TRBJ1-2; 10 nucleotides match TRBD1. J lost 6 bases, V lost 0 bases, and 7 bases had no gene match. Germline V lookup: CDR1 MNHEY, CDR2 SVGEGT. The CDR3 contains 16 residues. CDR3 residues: CASSYSEGQGYDGYTF. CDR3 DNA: TGTGCCAGCAGTTACTCGGAGGGACAGGGGTACGATGGCTACACCTTC.